One sample yielded the 19 T cell receptor beta chains listed below, sequenced in a study of blood T cell repertoires in COVID-19. The table came from immunoSEQ multiplex PCR; TCRdb's copy has only in-frame clones and leaves some out. The repertoire has under 70,000 clones, about 91% of them found once; the top ten carry 5.5% to 7%. The sequencing sample was made of peripheral blood. Every receptor here comes from a woman between 70 and 85 years old with acute or convalescent COVID-19.

Points on this clone: The junction and the germline gene differ at one end; a read error may be behind it. The chain joins TRBV7-9 to TRBJ2-2; D is perhaps TRBD2 (7 bases). CDR1 and CDR2 (germline): SEHNR, FQNEAQ (reference sequence). This CDR3 has 18 residues. The CDR3 protein is CASSLLWGGASNAGELFF. As DNA, the CDR3 is TGTGCCAGCAGCCTTTTATGGGGGGGCGCTTCGAACGCCGGGGAGCTGTTTTTT.

The chain employs TRBV15 and TRBJ2-7; 9 bases are a match to TRBD1. V shed 0 bases, J shed 2 bases, and the junction held 8 bases outside the gene matches. Germline values: CDR1 LNHNV, CDR2 YYDKDF (reference sequence). The CDR3 totals 17 residues. The CDR3, as DNA: TGTGCCACCAGCAGAGAAGCCGGGACAGGGACGCCCTACGAGCAGTACTTC. This codes for CATSREAGTGTPYEQYF.

The chain joins TRBV20-1 to TRBJ2-7; a weak D match, TRBD2 (5 bases). CDR3 length equals 13 residues. Between the trimmed V and J ends, which lost 3 bases and 1 base, there was a span of 10 bases. From germline, CDR1 is DFQATT and CDR2 SNEGSKA (reference sequence). CDR3 loop: CSASFPGSYEQYF. DNA of the CDR3: TGCAGTGCTAGTTTCCCGGGATCCTACGAGCAGTACTTC.

The chain links TRBV14 to TRBJ2-7; 8 positions agree with TRBD1. The CDR3 loop spans 14 amino acids. The germline V gene has CDR1 SGHDN and CDR2 FVKESK. J gave up 2 bases and V 5 bases, and 5 bases lay outside the gene matches. Written as DNA, the CDR3 is TGTGCCAGCAGCTCGGGGACAGGTACCTACGAGCAGTACTTC. This sequence encodes CASSSGTGTYEQYF. The full variable domain, in which reference TRBV14 and TRBJ2-7 provide the parts outside the CDR3, is EAGVTQFPSHSVIEKGQTVTLRCDPISGHDNLYWYRRVMGKEIKFLLHFVKESKQDESGMPNNRFLAERTGGTYSTLKVQPAELEDSGVYFCASSSGTGTYEQYFGPGTRLTVT.

V gene TRBV28 combines with J gene TRBJ1-1; TRBD1 might be the D (6 bases). This CDR3 contains 14 residues. CDR1 and CDR2 (germline): MDHEN, SYDVKM. V lost 4 bases and J 1 base, leaving 10 bases between the germline ends. The DNA for the CDR3 is TGTGCCAGCAGTTACCTACAGGGGAACACTGAAGCTTTCTTT. Its translation is CASSYLQGNTEAFF. The full variable domain, with the rest looked up from reference TRBV28 and TRBJ1-1, is DVKVTQSSRYLVKRTGEKVFLECVQDMDHENMFWYRQDPGLGLRLIYFSYDVKMKEKGDIPEGYSVSREKKERFSLILESASTNQTSMYLCASSYLQGNTEAFFGQGTRLTVV.

The chain employs TRBV6-6 and TRBJ2-1, with TRBD2 matching 11 bases. J lost 0 bases, V lost 5 bases, and 9 bases had no gene match. Germline CDR1 MNHNY, CDR2 SVGAGI (reference sequence). The CDR3 is 18 residues long. In DNA form, the CDR3 reads TGTGCCAGCAGTCCCCTAGCGGGAGGCCTGAGCTCCTACAATGAGCAGTTCTTC. Amino acids: CASSPLAGGLSSYNEQFF.

The chain recombines TRBV25-1 with TRBJ1-2; 9 nucleotides agree with TRBD1. The length of the CDR3 is 14 residues. Trimming at V came to 1 base and at J to 7 bases, leaving 4 bases not matched to a gene. CDR1 and CDR2 (germline): MGHDK, SYGVNS. The CDR3 DNA sequence: TGTGCCAGCAGTGAATCACAGGGGGCCGGTGGCTACACCTTC. It codes for CASSESQGAGGYTF.

CDR3 sequence: CSAPSRNEQFF. In DNA form, the CDR3 reads TGCAGTGCTCCTAGTCGGAATGAGCAGTTCTTC. This chain connects TRBV20-1 to TRBJ2-1; no clear D gene. Germline V lookup: CDR1 DFQATT, CDR2 SNEGSKA (reference sequence). This CDR3 spans 11 amino acids. Trimming took off 5 bases at V and 7 bases at J, with 9 bases between the two ends.

To note about this clone: A junction end diverges from the germline sequence, so it may reflect a read error. The rearrangement joins TRBV6-1 to TRBJ1-5; 11 bases are a match to TRBD1. The CDR3 runs to 15 residues. Germline assignment: CDR1 MNHNS and CDR2 SASEGT. CDR3 residues: CASREGTGGGQPQHF. Here the CDR3 DNA reads TGTGCCAGCAGAGAAGGGACAGGGGGTGGTCAGCCCCAGCATTTT.

V is TRBV21-1 and J is TRBJ1-1; the DNA was not used to check the table's D call, TRBD1. TRBV21-1 is classified as a pseudogene. There are 17 residues in the CDR3. The CDR3 protein is CASSKVVQGKMNTEAFF. Written as DNA, the CDR3 is TGTGCCAGCAGCAAAGTTGTCCAGGGGAAGATGAACACTGAAGCTTTCTTT.

This chain uses TRBV27 with TRBJ1-5, with D tentatively TRBD1 (5 bases). Trimming took off 6 bases at V and 3 bases at J, with 9 bases between the two ends. This CDR3 is 13 amino acids long. Germline V gene lookup returns CDR1 MNHEY and CDR2 SMNVEV (reference sequence). CDR3 protein: CASRSRVNQPQHF. The CDR3, as DNA: TGTGCCAGCAGATCCAGGGTCAATCAGCCCCAGCATTTT.

Here the CDR3 reads CASSLSAGAKYEQYF. In DNA, the CDR3 is TGTGCCAGCAGTTTATCGGCGGGAGCAAAGTACGAGCAGTACTTC. V usage is TRBV27 and J usage is TRBJ2-7; TRBD2 matches at 7 bases. The CDR3 loop spans 15 amino acids. The V segment lost 0 bases and the J segment 4 bases; nucleotides outside the gene matches: 6. CDR1 is MNHEY, CDR2 SMNVEV, per germline (reference sequence).

The chain is built from TRBV7-9 and TRBJ2-1; D might be TRBD2 (6 bases). Germline-derived CDR1 and CDR2 are SEHNR and FQNEAQ (reference sequence). The V end lost 5 bases, the J end lost 7 bases, and 21 bases lay between the germline ends. The CDR3 runs 16 residues. CDR3 region: CASSQVLEGPYNEQFF. CDR3 nucleotide sequence: TGTGCCAGCAGCCAGGTGCTGGAGGGGCCTTATAATGAGCAGTTCTTC.

The chain couples TRBV28 to TRBJ1-5; D gene uncertain. Trimming left V 5 bases short and J 4 bases short, with 18 bases between. This CDR3 has 16 amino acids. CDR1 is MDHEN and CDR2 is SYDVKM in the germline V gene. DNA of the CDR3: TGTGCCAGCAGTCATCTCTTCCGGAGGGTAAATCAGCCCCAGCATTTT. Its translation is CASSHLFRRVNQPQHF.

This chain links TRBV28 with TRBJ1-2; 7 bases fit TRBD1. V shed 6 bases, J shed 4 bases, and the junction held 8 bases outside the gene matches. The CDR3 loop spans 14 amino acids. Germline CDR1 is MDHEN and CDR2 is SYDVKM. CDR3 loop: CASRTGNGAYGYTF. The CDR3 region has the DNA TGTGCCAGCAGGACAGGGAATGGCGCCTATGGCTACACCTTC.

The chain links TRBV5-1 to TRBJ2-1, with 11 bases matching TRBD2. Trimming removed 2 bases from V and 5 bases from J; junction bases left unmatched: 3. Germline-derived CDR1 and CDR2 are SGHRS and YFSETQ. The CDR3 contains 15 residues. This chain's CDR3 is CASSLLAGANNEQFF. CDR3 sequence (DNA): TGCGCCAGCAGCTTACTAGCGGGGGCTAACAATGAGCAGTTCTTC.

This chain joins TRBV28 and TRBJ1-4, with D possibly matching TRBD1 (5 bases). There are 14 residues in the CDR3. Germline CDR1 and CDR2: MDHEN and SYDVKM. V was shortened by 3 bases and J by 8 bases, with 13 bases between the two germline ends. CDR3 DNA sequence: TGTGCCAGCAGTTTGGGGACGGCGGGAGAAAAACTGTTTTTT. This codes for CASSLGTAGEKLFF.

The CDR3 DNA sequence: TGTGCCAGCAGCCCATCCGGGACAGGGGGCAGAGATACGCAGTATTTT. Translated, it gives CASSPSGTGGRDTQYF. The chain is built from TRBV28 and TRBJ2-3, with 12 bases matching TRBD1. The CDR3 is 16 amino acids. CDR1 and CDR2 (germline): MDHEN, SYDVKM. V lost 6 bases and J lost 5; bases outside the gene matches: 9.

CDR3: CASSEARGQPQHF. DNA of the CDR3: TGTGCCAGCAGTGAAGCGCGCGGTCAGCCCCAGCATTTT. V and J are TRBV6-1 and TRBJ1-5; D not certain. The V and J ends lost 0 bases and 6 bases respectively, with 6 bases between them. The germline CDR1 and CDR2 sequences are MNHNS and SASEGT. CDR3 length: 13 amino acids.